This is a list of T cell receptor beta chains from one sample in a study of T cells after somatic rescue of genetic block. The data were produced by immunoSEQ multiplex PCR, yet TCRdb's version contains in-frame clones alone and is incomplete. The sample holds 95,000 to 120,000 clones; about nine tenths are singletons and the top ten take about 1.5%. The sample taken for sequencing was peripheral blood mononuclear cells (PBMCs). These TCRs come from a woman younger than 35. CDR3s include the opening cysteine and the closing phenylalanine or tryptophan. The D gene is left open where the match is weak. The listing skips clone size in some rows; elsewhere it reads once, few, many or a size class.

V gene: TRBV12-5
D gene: .
clone size: .
J gene: TRBJ1-2
CDR3 protein: CASGLSALYGYTF
CDR3 DNA: TGTGCTAGTGGTCTAAGCGCCCTATATGGCTACACCTTC

V gene: TRBV19
D gene: TRBD1
clone size: .
J gene: TRBJ1-1
CDR3 protein: CASSLGQRSDEAFF
CDR3 DNA: TGTGCCAGTAGTTTGGGACAGCGAAGCGATGAAGCTTTCTTT

V gene: TRBV18
D gene: .
clone size: .
J gene: TRBJ2-3
CDR3 protein: CASSPSQFTPLGTDTQYF
CDR3 DNA: TGTGCCAGCTCACCAAGCCAGTTCACACCCCTTGGCACAGATACGCAGTATTTT

V gene: TRBV5-1
D gene: .
clone size: once
J gene: TRBJ2-3
CDR3 protein: CASSLKLGSTDTQYF
CDR3 DNA: TGCGCCAGCAGCTTGAAACTAGGTAGCACAGATACGCAGTATTTT

V gene: TRBV27
D gene: .
clone size: .
J gene: TRBJ1-1
CDR3 protein: CASSGYTEAFF
CDR3 DNA: TGTGCCAGCAGTGGGTACACTGAAGCTTTCTTT

V gene: TRBV9
D gene: TRBD2
clone size: .
J gene: TRBJ2-5
CDR3 protein: CASSPRTSGEFQETQYF
CDR3 DNA: TGTGCCAGCAGCCCCCGGACTAGCGGGGAGTTCCAAGAGACCCAGTACTTC

V gene: TRBV9
D gene: .
clone size: few
J gene: TRBJ1-4
CDR3 protein: CASSVDAEKLFF
CDR3 DNA: TGTGCCAGCAGCGTAGATGCCGAAAAACTGTTTTTT

V gene: TRBV6-1
D gene: .
clone size: .
J gene: TRBJ2-7
CDR3 protein: CASSESQVREYEQYF
CDR3 DNA: TGTGCCAGCAGTGAATCGCAGGTGCGAGAGTACGAGCAGTACTTC

V gene: TRBV6-4
D gene: TRBD2
clone size: many
J gene: TRBJ2-2
CDR3 protein: CASSESGGATGELFF
CDR3 DNA: TGTGCCAGCAGTGAAAGCGGGGGGGCCACCGGGGAGCTGTTTTTT

V gene: TRBV29-1
D gene: .
clone size: .
J gene: TRBJ2-2
CDR3 protein: CSVESGELFF
CDR3 DNA: TGCAGCGTCGAATCCGGGGAGCTGTTTTTT

V gene: TRBV29-1
D gene: TRBD2
clone size: .
J gene: TRBJ2-3
CDR3 protein: CSVEGLAGEIDTQYF
CDR3 DNA: TGCAGCGTTGAAGGACTAGCGGGGGAAATAGATACGCAGTATTTT

V gene: TRBV7-9
D gene: .
clone size: .
J gene: TRBJ1-3
CDR3 protein: CASSSAWGTDASGNTIYF
CDR3 DNA: TGTGCCAGCAGCTCCGCGTGGGGCACCGATGCCTCTGGAAACACCATATATTTT

V gene: TRBV4-2
D gene: TRBD2
clone size: .
J gene: TRBJ2-7
CDR3 protein: CASSQTSLLAGGTYEQYF
CDR3 DNA: TGTGCCAGCAGCCAAACCTCCCTTCTAGCGGGGGGAACCTACGAGCAGTACTTC

V gene: TRBV2
D gene: TRBD2
clone size: .
J gene: TRBJ2-2
CDR3 protein: CASSWTSGANTGELFF
CDR3 DNA: TGTGCCAGCAGCTGGACTAGCGGGGCTAACACCGGGGAGCTGTTTTTT

V gene: TRBV20-1
D gene: .
clone size: .
J gene: TRBJ1-1
CDR3 protein: CSAPDSRAFF
CDR3 DNA: TGCAGTGCCCCGGATTCCCGGGCTTTCTTT

V gene: TRBV7-2
D gene: .
clone size: .
J gene: TRBJ1-4
CDR3 protein: CASSSGRSMGRQKLFF
CDR3 DNA: TGTGCCAGCAGCTCAGGTCGGTCGATGGGGAGGCAAAAACTGTTTTTT

V gene: TRBV27
D gene: TRBD2
clone size: .
J gene: TRBJ2-1
CDR3 protein: CASSFIRASGYNEQFF
CDR3 DNA: TGTGCCAGCAGTTTTATTAGGGCTAGCGGCTACAATGAGCAGTTCTTC

V gene: TRBV7-7
D gene: TRBD1
clone size: .
J gene: TRBJ1-6
CDR3 protein: CASSLTFRDRSKEYNSPLHF
CDR3 DNA: TGTGCCAGCAGCCTAACATTCCGGGACAGGAGTAAGGAATATAATTCACCCCTCCACTTT

V gene: TRBV28
D gene: TRBD1
clone size: .
J gene: TRBJ1-5
CDR3 protein: CASSLLRTGNQPQHF
CDR3 DNA: TGTGCCAGCAGTTTGCTCCGGACAGGGAATCAGCCCCAGCATTTT

V gene: TRBV6-1
D gene: .
clone size: .
J gene: TRBJ1-2
CDR3 protein: CASSALTGTSNYGYTF
CDR3 DNA: TGTGCCAGCAGTGCCCTAACCGGGACAAGCAACTATGGCTACACCTTC

V gene: TRBV6-6
D gene: .
clone size: .
J gene: TRBJ1-1
CDR3 protein: CASTALGGTEAFF
CDR3 DNA: TGTGCCAGCACCGCCCTAGGGGGCACTGAAGCTTTCTTT

V gene: TRBV15
D gene: .
clone size: .
J gene: TRBJ1-6
CDR3 protein: CATSPGRLYNSPLHF
CDR3 DNA: TGTGCCACCAGCCCGGGACGCCTCTATAATTCACCCCTCCACTTT

V gene: TRBV9
D gene: TRBD2
clone size: .
J gene: TRBJ2-1
CDR3 protein: CASSVGPGISGGPTNEQFF
CDR3 DNA: TGTGCCAGCAGCGTAGGCCCCGGGATTAGCGGGGGGCCTACCAATGAGCAGTTCTTC

V gene: TRBV7-3
D gene: .
clone size: few
J gene: TRBJ2-2
CDR3 protein: CASSPRSGELFF
CDR3 DNA: TGTGCCAGCAGCCCCCGAAGCGGGGAGCTGTTTTTT

V gene: TRBV18
D gene: TRBD1
clone size: .
J gene: TRBJ2-5
CDR3 protein: CASSRSPGGRETQYF
CDR3 DNA: TGTGCCAGCTCACGTTCCCCAGGGGGCCGGGAGACCCAGTACTTC

V gene: TRBV19
D gene: .
clone size: .
J gene: TRBJ2-7
CDR3 protein: CASSPRGANRLLEQYF
CDR3 DNA: TGTGCCAGTAGTCCTCGGGGCGCTAACCGCCTACTGGAGCAGTACTTC

V gene: TRBV18
D gene: TRBD1
clone size: .
J gene: TRBJ2-3
CDR3 protein: CASSPLRTGGLRTSTDTQYF
CDR3 DNA: TGTGCCAGCTCACCATTGCGGACAGGGGGTCTCAGAACTAGCACAGATACGCAGTATTTT

V gene: TRBV28
D gene: TRBD2
clone size: once
J gene: TRBJ2-1
CDR3 protein: CASSASSGEYNEQFF
CDR3 DNA: TGTGCCAGCAGCGCCTCTAGCGGGGAGTACAATGAGCAGTTCTTC